The 10 T cell receptor beta chains given below trace back to one sample, sequenced in a study of T cell repertoires in cytomegalovirus infection. TCRdb reanalysed the reads using MiXCR and keeps one entry per CDR3 protein. The sample yields about 330,000 distinct CDR3 sequences, roughly a third seen once. These receptors' targets are unknown. This sample comprised cultured PBMCs, obtained from culture after CMV antigen stimulation. The origin of the receptors is a human donor in good health (CMV status not recorded). Some clones in this sample may be carry-over from other donors' samples.

This clonotype was observed many times. The chain is built from TRBV7-9 and TRBJ2-1; D remains ambiguous. The CDR3 consists of 14 residues. CDR1 is SEHNR, CDR2 FQNEAQ, per germline (reference sequence). The V end lost 1 base, the J end lost 6 bases, and 10 bases lay between the germline ends. The CDR3 DNA sequence: TGTGCCAGCAGCTTAGAGGCTCTATCCAATGAGCAGTTCTTC. Translating it yields CASSLEALSNEQFF.

This clonotype was detected a few times. The V gene is TRBV7-6, the J gene TRBJ2-5, with D possibly matching TRBD2 (5 bases). CDR3 length: 15 amino acids. The V gene's germline CDR1 is SGHVS and CDR2 FNYEAQ. Trimming left V 5 bases short and J 5 bases short, with 18 bases between. CDR3 nucleotide sequence: TGTGCCAGCAGCCAAATCTCTGGGAGTCTTGAGACCCAGTACTTC. Translation: CASSQISGSLETQYF.

This rearrangement joins TRBV4-1 to TRBJ2-5, with 10 nucleotides matching TRBD1. The ends lost 1 base at V and 4 bases at J; junction bases unmatched: 3. The germline CDR1 and CDR2 sequences are MGHRA and YSYEKL. This CDR3 contains 15 residues. CDR3 loop: CASSQGQGAGETQYF. CDR3 nucleotide sequence: TGCGCCAGCAGCCAAGGACAGGGGGCGGGAGAGACCCAGTACTTC.

This clonotype was seen repeatedly, ten times or more. The chain joins TRBV19 to TRBJ1-1; D not resolved. Deletions cut 5 bases from V and 0 bases from J, with 10 bases between. Per the germline V gene, CDR1 is LNHDA and CDR2 is SQIVND (reference sequence). The CDR3 length is 14 residues. CDR3 DNA sequence: TGTGCCAGTAGTCCCGGACGGATGAACACTGAAGCTTTCTTT. Its protein product is CASSPGRMNTEAFF. The full variable domain, rest sourced from reference TRBV19 and TRBJ1-1, is DGGITQSPKYLFRKEGQNVTLSCEQNLNHDAMYWYRQDPGQGLRLIYYSQIVNDFQKGDIAEGYSVSREKKESFPLTVTSAQKNPTAFYLCASSPGRMNTEAFFGQGTRLTVV.

This chain connects TRBV4-3 to TRBJ2-5; D not certain. Germline CDR1 and CDR2: LGHNA and YSLEER. The V end lost 0 bases, the J end lost 2 bases, and 7 bases lay between the germline ends. CDR3 length: 14 amino acids. As DNA, the CDR3 is TGCGCCAGCAGCCAAGATTTGCGGCAAGAGACCCAGTACTTC. Translating it yields CASSQDLRQETQYF.

This clonotype was seen ten or more times. Germline and junction disagree at one end, which may indicate a read error. The CDR3: CASSSVGQGNPEAFF. The CDR3 coding sequence is TGTGCCAGCAGTTCCGTCGGACAGGGGAACCCTGAAGCTTTCTTT. The chain has TRBV12-3 or TRBV12-4 and TRBJ1-1, with TRBD1 matching over 9 bases. The CDR3 extends over 15 amino acids.

The chain uses TRBV5-1 and TRBJ2-5; D is uncertain. Per germline, CDR1 SGHRS and CDR2 YFSETQ. Trimming removed 3 bases at V and 3 bases at J, with 12 bases between. This CDR3 is built from 14 residues. The CDR3 sequence is CASSSLGGEETQYF. The CDR3 DNA follows: TGCGCCAGCAGCTCCCTAGGTGGGGAAGAGACCCAGTACTTC.

The rearrangement joins TRBV4-2 to TRBJ2-5; 7 bases map to TRBD2. Looked up from germline, CDR1 is LGHNA and CDR2 is YNFKEQ. Trimming removed 0 bases from V and 5 bases from J; junction bases left unmatched: 18. This CDR3 has 19 amino acids. The CDR3 reads CASSQDSHSEGGPRETQYF. The CDR3 nucleotides read TGTGCCAGCAGCCAAGATTCCCATTCTGAGGGAGGGCCTAGGGAGACCCAGTACTTC.

This clonotype came up a few times. The chain employs TRBV7-2 and TRBJ2-7; either TRBD1 or TRBD2 may supply D (5 bases each). Trimming removed 4 bases at V and 1 base at J, with 23 bases between. This CDR3 comprises 18 residues. CDR1 and CDR2 (germline): SGHTA, FQGNSA. The CDR3 DNA follows: TGTGCCAGCAGCTCCCGAGAAACCAGGGAGAGGGCTTCCTACGAGCAGTACTTC. As protein: CASSSRETRERASYEQYF.

The chain carries TRBV6-6 and TRBJ2-1; D unclear. CDR1 and CDR2 from the germline V gene are MNHNY and SVGAGI (reference sequence). V lost 5 bases, J lost 9 bases, and 14 bases lay in between. This CDR3 region has 13 residues. This CDR3 is CASSLSVDGEQFF. As DNA, the CDR3 is TGTGCCAGCAGTCTCTCGGTCGATGGTGAGCAGTTCTTC.